These 9 T cell receptor beta chains were sequenced from one sample in a study of CD8+ T cells in alopecia areata. cDNA prepared by RNA extraction and subsequent reverse transcription served as the template for sequencing. The protocol was immunoSEQ multiplex PCR, while the TCRdb copy is restricted to in-frame clones and leaves out a portion. This table holds 65,000 to 95,000 clones, 51% found once. The sample taken for sequencing was NKG2D-high CD8+ T cells sorted from blood. These receptors were taken from a human donor with alopecia areata.

This chain connects TRBV7-2 to TRBJ1-1; D gene unclear. CDR1 is SGHTA and CDR2 is FQGNSA in the germline V gene. Trimming left V 3 bases short and J 0 bases short, with 5 bases between. The CDR3 loop spans 13 amino acids. CDR3 DNA: TGTGCCAGCAGCTTGGGTATGAACACTGAAGCTTTCTTT. Protein product: CASSLGMNTEAFF. Drawing the rest from reference TRBV7-2 and TRBJ1-1, the complete variable domain is GAGVSQSPSNKVTEKGKDVELRCDPISGHTALYWYRQSLGQGLEFLIYFQGNSAPDKSGLPSDRFSAERTGGSVSTLTIQRTQQEDSAVYLCASSLGMNTEAFFGQGTRLTVV.

CDR3 sequence (DNA): TGTGCCAGCAGCGCGGGACAGGGAACCGGGGAGCTGTTTTTT. Translating it yields CASSAGQGTGELFF. The rearrangement links TRBV9 to TRBJ2-2, with TRBD1 matching over 9 bases. Germline values: CDR1 SGDLS, CDR2 YYNGEE. The V and J ends lost 3 bases and 5 bases, in that order; junction bases with no gene match: 2. This CDR3 comprises 14 residues.

This chain links TRBV11-2 with TRBJ2-5; TRBD1 matches 7 bases. Unmatched junction bases numbered 10, after V lost 5 bases and J lost 4 bases. This CDR3 spans 15 amino acids. The V gene's germline CDR1 is SGHAT and CDR2 FQNNGV. The CDR3 reads CASSKIGQDPETQYF. The CDR3 DNA reads TGTGCCAGCAGCAAAATAGGACAGGATCCAGAGACCCAGTACTTC.

This clone was seen just once. The genes are TRBV10-2 and TRBJ2-7; 13 bases fit TRBD2. Trimming at V came to 8 bases and at J to 2 bases, leaving 12 bases not matched to a gene. The CDR3 spans 17 residues. The germline CDR1 and CDR2 sequences are WSHSY and SAAADI. The CDR3 nucleotides read TGCGCCAGCCGAGGTACTAGCGGGAGGGCGCTGCCCTACGAGCAGTACTTC. This gives the protein CASRGTSGRALPYEQYF.

A few counts support this clone. V is TRBV28 and J is TRBJ1-1; D is possibly TRBD1 (5 bases). Per the germline V gene, CDR1 is MDHEN and CDR2 is SYDVKM. This CDR3 has 14 amino acids. V lost 3 bases to trimming and J lost 1 base, with 9 bases between them. This chain's CDR3 is CASSLGTENTEAFF. CDR3 DNA: TGTGCCAGCAGTTTGGGGACTGAGAACACTGAAGCTTTCTTT.

The gene calls are TRBV27 and TRBJ2-1; the match to TRBD1 covers 7 bases. With V trimmed by 4 bases and J by 2 bases, 5 bases remained unmatched. The CDR3 consists of 15 residues. Per the germline V gene, CDR1 is MNHEY and CDR2 is SMNVEV (reference sequence). The CDR3 region is CASSSRDSPYNEQFF. The CDR3 region has the DNA TGTGCCAGCAGTTCCCGGGACAGCCCCTACAATGAGCAGTTCTTC.

This chain uses TRBV5-6 with TRBJ1-1; unclear D gene. Trimming shortened V by 5 bases and J by 2 bases, and 13 bases separated the two germline ends. The CDR3 is 14 amino acids. CDR1 and CDR2 (germline): SGHDT, YYEEEE. Here the CDR3 DNA reads TGTGCCAGCAGACCCAACGGGTACAACACTGAAGCTTTCTTT. Translation: CASRPNGYNTEAFF.

This clone was seen more than once but under ten times. The chain couples TRBV18 to TRBJ1-1; D remains unclear. Germline V gene data show CDR1 as KGHSH and CDR2 as LQKENI. This CDR3 has 14 residues. The V gene lost 2 bases and the J gene lost 7 bases, with 14 bases spanning the gap. The DNA for the CDR3 is TGTGCCAGCTCACCAGTAATGGTAGGGATTGAAGCTTTCTTT. Its translation is CASSPVMVGIEAFF. Full variable domain (rest looked up from reference TRBV18 and TRBJ1-1): NAGVMQNPRHLVRRRGQEARLRCSPMKGHSHVYWYRQLPEEGLKFMVYLQKENIIDESGMPKERFSAEFPKEGPSILRIQQVVRGDSAAYFCASSPVMVGIEAFFGQGTRLTVV.

A few counts support this clone. This sequence joins TRBV29-1 and TRBJ1-2; 11 bases are shared with TRBD1. CDR1 SQVTM and CDR2 ANQGSEA come from the germline V gene. V trimming: 7 bases; J trimming: 9 bases; junction bases outside the gene matches: 10. This CDR3 spans 13 amino acids. The CDR3 region has the DNA TGCAGCGCCCGGGACAGGGGGACTCCGAGCTACACCTTC. Translation gives CSARDRGTPSYTF. The full variable domain, completed using reference TRBV29-1 and TRBJ1-2, is SAVISQKPSRDICQRGTSLTIQCQVDSQVTMMFWYRQQPGQSLTLIATANQGSEATYESGFVIDKFPISRPNLTFSTLTVSNMSPEDSSIYLCSARDRGTPSYTFGSGTRLTVV.